These 20 T cell receptor beta chains came from one sample sequenced in a study of T cell clonotyping in hematopoietic cell transplantation. Specified time point: recipient sample about 28 days before transplant, after cytoreduction. TCRdb keeps only in-frame clones here, not all; method: immunoSEQ multiplex PCR. The table lists some 50,000 clones, around 80% of them singletons. The sample was peripheral blood mononuclear cells, taken before stem cell transplant. These receptors came from a man in his sixties with myelodysplastic syndrome. Some clones in this sample may be carry-over from other donors' samples.

The rearrangement links TRBV27 to TRBJ2-3; 8 bases align to TRBD2. V shed 5 bases and J 3 bases; nucleotides not matched to a gene: 7. Per germline, CDR1 MNHEY and CDR2 SMNVEV (reference sequence). The CDR3 consists of 15 residues. The CDR3 DNA sequence: TGTGCCAGCAGTGGACGGGGGGGCGGGACAGATACGCAGTATTTT. Translating it yields CASSGRGGGTDTQYF.

The chain combines TRBV6-6 with TRBJ2-7, with 9 bases that match TRBD1. The CDR3 has 15 amino acids. The V gene end was trimmed by 6 bases and the J gene end by 0 bases; junction bases not matched to a gene: 6. Looked up from germline, CDR1 is MNHNY and CDR2 is SVGAGI (reference sequence). The CDR3 sequence: CASSDSTGGSYEQYF. In nucleotides, the CDR3 is TGTGCCAGCAGCGACTCGACAGGGGGCTCCTACGAGCAGTACTTC.

The CDR3 reads CASSLQGMQETQYF. The CDR3, as DNA: TGTGCCAGCAGCTTACAGGGGATGCAAGAGACCCAGTACTTC. The rearrangement links TRBV7-9 to TRBJ2-5; tentative D call: TRBD1 (6 bases). Germline lookup yields CDR1 SEHNR and CDR2 FQNEAQ (reference sequence). The CDR3 runs 14 residues. The ends were cut back, 2 bases at V and 2 bases at J, with 9 bases in the middle. Using reference TRBV7-9 and TRBJ2-5 for the parts outside the CDR3, the full variable domain is DTGVSQNPRHKITKRGQNVTFRCDPISEHNRLYWYRQTLGQGPEFLTYFQNEAQLEKSRLLSDRFSAERPKGSFSTLEIQRTEQGDSAMYLCASSLQGMQETQYFGPGTRLLVL.

This chain links TRBV18 with TRBJ1-6; no reliable D call. CDR1 is KGHSH, CDR2 LQKENI, per germline. Trimming left V 3 bases short and J 7 bases short, with 7 bases between. This CDR3 is built from 13 residues. The CDR3 region has the DNA TGTGCCAGCTCACCTGCGGAGAATTCACCCCTCCACTTT. As protein: CASSPAENSPLHF.

In DNA form, the CDR3 reads TGTGCCAGCACCGAGAGGCGGACCAATCAGCCCCAGCATTTT. Translated, it gives CASTERRTNQPQHF. The rearrangement uses TRBV2 and TRBJ1-5; no clear D. Germline values: CDR1 SNHLY, CDR2 FYNNEI. The ends were cut back, 7 bases at V and 3 bases at J, with 13 bases in the middle. The CDR3 consists of 14 residues.

The rearrangement links TRBV30 to TRBJ2-2; TRBD1 matches 8 bases. V shed 6 bases, J shed 5 bases, and the junction held 8 bases outside the gene matches. The CDR3 spans 14 residues. CDR1 and CDR2 (germline): GTSNPN, SVGIG (reference sequence). This CDR3 is CACKDRVKTGELFF. The DNA of the CDR3 is TGTGCCTGCAAGGACAGGGTAAAGACCGGGGAGCTGTTTTTT.

This clone was picked up a small number of times. The chain has TRBV6-9 and TRBJ1-5; weak D call: TRBD1 (5 bases). V lost 8 bases, J lost 2 bases, and 16 bases lay in between. Germline V gives CDR1 MNHGY, CDR2 SVAAGI. The CDR3 contains 15 residues. In DNA, the CDR3 is TGTGCCAGCCCCACCAGGGAAAAAGGCAATCAGCCCCAGCATTTT. This encodes CASPTREKGNQPQHF.

This clone was found a few times. This chain joins TRBV6-1 and TRBJ1-4, with TRBD1 matching over 8 bases. CDR3 length: 16 residues. Germline CDR1 and CDR2: MNHNS and SASEGT. V trimming: 2 bases; J trimming: 7 bases; junction bases outside the gene matches: 9. CDR3 protein: CASSERPGGAGEKLFF. The CDR3 region has the DNA TGTGCCAGCAGTGAACGGCCAGGGGGCGCCGGTGAAAAACTGTTTTTT.

The chain combines TRBV9 with TRBJ1-2, with no clear D. Looked up from germline, CDR1 is SGDLS and CDR2 is YYNGEE. CDR3 length: 13 residues. V lost 3 bases, J lost 6 bases, and 12 bases lay in between. CDR3 sequence (DNA): TGTGCCAGCAGCGCCCAGCTTTTTGATGGCTACACCTTC. Residues: CASSAQLFDGYTF. The full variable domain, rest sourced from reference TRBV9 and TRBJ1-2, is DSGVTQTPKHLITATGQRVTLRCSPRSGDLSVYWYQQSLDQGLQFLIQYYNGEERAKGNILERFSAQQFPDLHSELNLSSLELGDSALYFCASSAQLFDGYTFGSGTRLTVV.

The gene calls are TRBV19 and TRBJ2-5; 9 bases agree with TRBD1. The germline CDR1 and CDR2 sequences are LNHDA and SQIVND (reference sequence). The CDR3 spans 16 residues. V shed 1 base and J 3 bases; nucleotides not matched to a gene: 6. This chain's CDR3 is CASSIVETGGKETQYF. The CDR3 DNA reads as TGTGCCAGTAGTATAGTCGAAACAGGGGGCAAAGAGACCCAGTACTTC.

The CDR3 loop reads CASSLGGKGQPQHF. Here the CDR3 DNA reads TGTGCCAGCAGCTTAGGAGGGAAGGGTCAGCCCCAGCATTTT. The rearrangement links TRBV7-2 to TRBJ1-5; D call uncertain. Per the germline V gene, CDR1 is SGHTA and CDR2 is FQGNSA. V was trimmed by 1 base and J by 6 bases, leaving 10 bases between them. This CDR3 is 14 amino acids long.

DNA of the CDR3: TGTGCCAGCAGCGATCGGACAGGAGTCTATGGCTACACCTTC. This translates into CASSDRTGVYGYTF. The V gene is TRBV7-9, the J gene TRBJ1-2, with 7 bases that match TRBD1. The CDR3 runs 14 residues. With V trimmed by 5 bases and J by 4 bases, 7 bases remained unmatched. The germline V gene has CDR1 SEHNR and CDR2 FQNEAQ (reference sequence). Full variable domain (rest looked up from reference TRBV7-9 and TRBJ1-2): DTGVSQNPRHKITKRGQNVTFRCDPISEHNRLYWYRQTLGQGPEFLTYFQNEAQLEKSRLLSDRFSAERPKGSFSTLEIQRTEQGDSAMYLCASSDRTGVYGYTFGSGTRLTVV.

This chain joins TRBV6-1 and TRBJ2-3; D might be TRBD2 (7 bases). Deletions cut 3 bases from V and 6 bases from J, with 13 bases between. Germline V gene sequence: CDR1 MNHNS, CDR2 SASEGT. CDR3 length equals 14 residues. CDR3 sequence reads: CASSEGGARDTQYF. CDR3 DNA sequence: TGTGCCAGCAGTGAGGGGGGGGCCAGGGATACGCAGTATTTT.

The chain has TRBV11-2 and TRBJ1-1; unclear D gene. Germline V gene lookup returns CDR1 SGHAT and CDR2 FQNNGV. Deletions cut 1 base from V and 1 base from J, with 7 bases between. The CDR3 extends over 14 amino acids. CDR3 sequence reads: CASSLVGGNTEAFF. The DNA of the CDR3 is TGTGCCAGCAGCTTAGTCGGCGGGAACACTGAAGCTTTCTTT.

V and J are TRBV7-2 and TRBJ1-1; 7 bases agree with TRBD1. Per germline, CDR1 SGHTA and CDR2 FQGNSA. Unmatched junction bases numbered 5, after V lost 1 base and J lost 6 bases. This CDR3 is built from 14 residues. This CDR3 reads CASSLGGQTAEAFF. DNA of the CDR3: TGTGCCAGCAGCTTAGGGGGACAGACTGCTGAAGCTTTCTTT.

As DNA, the CDR3 is TGTGCCAGCAGTTCCAGGACAGGGAGGGGAGAGACCCAGTACTTC. This gives the protein CASSSRTGRGETQYF. The chain links TRBV28 to TRBJ2-5; the D gene is possibly TRBD1 (8 bases). Germline V gene sequence: CDR1 MDHEN, CDR2 SYDVKM. Trimming removed 4 bases at V and 4 bases at J, with 16 bases between. The CDR3 runs 15 residues.

V usage is TRBV19 and J usage is TRBJ2-5; the D is unclear. Trimming removed 6 bases from V and 5 bases from J, with 10 bases in between. From germline, CDR1 is LNHDA and CDR2 SQIVND (reference sequence). The CDR3 runs to 12 residues. The CDR3: CASRGFGETQYF. CDR3 nucleotides: TGTGCCAGTAGAGGGTTCGGTGAGACCCAGTACTTC.

The rearrangement joins TRBV10-3 to TRBJ1-2, with unresolved D. The CDR3 is 15 amino acids. Trimming took 0 bases from V and 2 from J, leaving 10 bases between them. CDR1 is ENHRY, CDR2 SYGVKD, per germline. CDR3 sequence reads: CAISESGISNYGYTF. CDR3 bases: TGTGCCATCAGTGAGTCCGGAATCTCCAACTATGGCTACACCTTC.

The rearrangement links TRBV6-5 to TRBJ2-7; D gene unclear. The CDR3 totals 13 residues. CDR1 and CDR2 (germline): MNHEY, SVGAGI. With 5 bases removed from V and 3 bases from J, the gap between germline ends came to 11 bases. The CDR3 DNA is TGTGCCAGCAGTAAGGCCAAGGGCTACGAGCAGTACTTC. This encodes CASSKAKGYEQYF.

The CDR3 DNA reads TGCGCCAGCAGTGAGTCTGGCGGGGGGGTCACAGATACGCAGTATTTT. Translation: CASSESGGGVTDTQYF. V usage is TRBV10-1 and J usage is TRBJ2-3; 9 bases are shared with TRBD2. Germline V lookup: CDR1 WNHNN, CDR2 SYGVQD (reference sequence). Trimming took 0 bases from V and 2 from J; bases not matched to a gene: 3. The CDR3 loop spans 16 amino acids.